This T cell receptor (beta chain) emerged from a study of CD8 T cells in ankylosing spondylitis. Study outcomes and limitations: Disease-linked clones were CD8+ and relatively rare in peripheral blood.

This CDR3 is built from 15 residues. The V gene's germline CDR1 is SQVTM and CDR2 ANQGSEA. V gave up 8 bases and J gave up 2 bases; unmatched junction bases: 12. This clonotype was observed a handful of times. Its antigen is not identified. TCRdb processed the 5' RACE reads anew with MiXCR; each CDR3 protein has one entry. This sample yields about 130,000 distinct CDR3 sequences, of which 9.3% are seen a single time; approximately 3.5% belongs to the top ten. Material: blood, either unsorted or a sorted T cell fraction (not recorded which). The V gene is TRBV29-1, the J gene TRBJ2-5; 9 bases are shared with TRBD2. This clonotype was sampled from a male donor with ankylosing spondylitis or in good health (not recorded which). As DNA, the CDR3 is TGCAGCTTTTGGGGAACTAGCGGGTTTCAAGAGACCCAGTACTTC. Its protein is CSFWGTSGFQETQYF.